This TCR beta chain is drawn from a study of metastatic and nonmetastatic thyroid tumors. Germline lookup yields CDR1 MGHRA and CDR2 YSYEKL. V was shortened by 1 base and J by 6 bases, with 6 bases between the two germline ends. The CDR3 runs to 13 residues. No treatment of any kind had been given to any patient before thyroid surgery. MiXCR re-clonotyped the PCR reads for TCRdb. The sample lists around 20,000 clones; under 35% were seen once. This clone is termed medium-sized (0.01 to 0.1%). The chain links TRBV4-1 to TRBJ2-2; no clear D gene. This sequence originates from a female donor with papillary thyroid cancer or a benign thyroid nodule (not recorded which). Some clones in this sample may be carry-over from other donors' samples. The sequencing input was blood. The DNA for the CDR3 is TGCGCCAGCAGCCAAGTAGGGCCCGGGGAGCTGTTTTTT. As protein: CASSQVGPGELFF.